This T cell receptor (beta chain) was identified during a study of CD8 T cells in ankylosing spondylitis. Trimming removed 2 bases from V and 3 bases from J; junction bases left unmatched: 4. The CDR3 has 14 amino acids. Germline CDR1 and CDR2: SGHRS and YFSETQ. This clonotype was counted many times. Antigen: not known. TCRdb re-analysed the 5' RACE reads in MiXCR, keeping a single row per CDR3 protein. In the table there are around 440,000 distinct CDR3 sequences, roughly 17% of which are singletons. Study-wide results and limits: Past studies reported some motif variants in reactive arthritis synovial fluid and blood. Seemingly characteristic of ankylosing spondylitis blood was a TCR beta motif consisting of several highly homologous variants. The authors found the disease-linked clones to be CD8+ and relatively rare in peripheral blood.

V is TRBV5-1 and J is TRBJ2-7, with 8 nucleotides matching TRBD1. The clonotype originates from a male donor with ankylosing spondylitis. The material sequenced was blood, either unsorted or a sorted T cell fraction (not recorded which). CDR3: CASSLTGTGYEQYF. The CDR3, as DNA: TGCGCCAGCAGCTTAACCGGGACAGGCTACGAGCAGTACTTC. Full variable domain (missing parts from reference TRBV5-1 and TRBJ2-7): KAGVTQTPRYLIKTRGQQVTLSCSPISGHRSVSWYQQTPGQGLQFLFEYFSETQRNKGNFPGRFSGRQFSNSRSEMNVSTLELGDSALYLCASSLTGTGYEQYFGPGTRLTVT.